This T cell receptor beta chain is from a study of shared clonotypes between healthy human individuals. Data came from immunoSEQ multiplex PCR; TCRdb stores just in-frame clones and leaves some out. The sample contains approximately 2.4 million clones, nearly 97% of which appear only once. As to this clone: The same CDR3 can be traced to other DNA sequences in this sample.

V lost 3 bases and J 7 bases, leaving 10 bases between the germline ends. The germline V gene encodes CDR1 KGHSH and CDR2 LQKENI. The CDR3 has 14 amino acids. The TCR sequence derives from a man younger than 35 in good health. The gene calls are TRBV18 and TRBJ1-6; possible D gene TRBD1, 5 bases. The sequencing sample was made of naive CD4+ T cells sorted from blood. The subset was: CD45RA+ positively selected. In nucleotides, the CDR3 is TGTGCCAGCTCACCCGGAGGGGTCAATTCACCCCTCCACTTT. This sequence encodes CASSPGGVNSPLHF.